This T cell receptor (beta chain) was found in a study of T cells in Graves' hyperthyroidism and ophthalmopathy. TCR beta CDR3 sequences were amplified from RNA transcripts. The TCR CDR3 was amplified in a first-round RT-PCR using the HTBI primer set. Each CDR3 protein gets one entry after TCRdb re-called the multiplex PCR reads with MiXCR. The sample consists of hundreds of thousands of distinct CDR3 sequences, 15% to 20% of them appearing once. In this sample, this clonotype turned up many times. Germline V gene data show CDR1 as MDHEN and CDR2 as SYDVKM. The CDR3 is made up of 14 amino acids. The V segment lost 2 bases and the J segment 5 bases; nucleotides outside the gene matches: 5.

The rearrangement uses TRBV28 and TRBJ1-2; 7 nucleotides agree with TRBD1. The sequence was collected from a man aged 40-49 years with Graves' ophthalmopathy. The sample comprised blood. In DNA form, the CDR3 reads TGTGCCAGCAGTTTAAGGCGACAGGGTTATGGCTACACCTTC. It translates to CASSLRRQGYGYTF.